This TCR beta chain was recovered during a study of blood T cell repertoires in COVID-19 (TCRdb year 2020). At the level of the whole study: The collaborator samples originated in the United States, Italy and Spain and spanned the acute and convalescent phases of COVID-19. Where HLA class I and class II types were available, the types were taken from metadata supplied by the sample provider, not from assay-based typing. Samples came from the ongoing ImmuneRACE study (first 160 participants) plus 1,254 subjects from 6 global collaborators. A de-identified subject ID, COVID-19 status, age in years and sex were almost always included in the sample metadata. The material from the prospective study consisted of cDNA or gDNA derived from T cells, B-cell-depleted T cells, or PBMCs. The repertoires were released in a freely available public database meant as a resource for research on the immune response to SARS-CoV-2. The dataset comprised deeply sampled blood TCRbeta repertoires from subjects exposed to, actively infected with, or recovered from COVID-19. Beyond this particular receptor, the publication reports: The amount of clinical and demographic metadata varied by source and participant and was provided uncurated.

Collaborating institutions collected whole blood in K2EDTA tubes following their own protocols. For TCRbeta analysis, collaborator samples were shipped as frozen whole blood, as isolated PBMCs, or as DNA extracted from either sample type. From the cysteine up to the phenylalanine, the CDR3 has a length of 12 residues. Only CDR3 DNA remains: 36 bases, in frame from the first base. V is reduced by 11 bases and J by 8 bases, leaving a spacing of 15 bases between them. TCRbeta CDR3 regions were amplified from genomic DNA by means of the immunoSEQ Assay, a bias-controlled multiplex PCR. The authors' pipeline ran thus. The number of nucleated cells in each sample was estimated by amplification of reference gene primers within the assay. To quantify the absolute abundance of each unique TCRbeta CDR3 rearrangement, sequence reads were collapsed and filtered. Productive Simpson clonality was computed per sample as the square root of Simpson's diversity index over productive rearrangements. In its TCRdb copy, this immuneACCESS table keeps in-frame sequences only and misses some clones. Where compared with another copy, unresolved V genes explain less than half of these, and the others have no known cause. Clonal size and the V and J genes are those of that table, whereas D and trimming came from the DNA. The sample contains approximately 190,000 clones, around nine tenths of them found a single time. The biggest ten clones account for approximately 21% of the sample.

Concerning this clone itself: The antigen this receptor binds is unknown. Base qualities are not recorded, but no much larger clone differs from it by a single base.

The rearranged chain carries TRBV12-3 or TRBV12-4 and TRBJ2-2, and perhaps TRBD2 as D gene, on 7 matching bases. What was sequenced was peripheral blood. The TCR comes from a man aged 55-75 years with active or convalescent COVID-19. Read as DNA, the sequence is TGTGCCTACAGGGCGGGGGCAGGGGAGCTGTTTTTT. This encodes CAYRAGAGELFF.